This T cell receptor beta chain was captured in a study of OX40 agonist ivuxolimab in advanced cancers. Study-wide context: An agonistic anti-OX40 (CD134) antibody, ivuxolimab, was used to treat the patients. Patients were dosed intravenously with ivuxolimab at 0.01 to 10 mg/kg every 2 weeks. Study-level results: Clonal expansion from baseline to week 6 occurred in both CD4+ and CD8+ T cells.

Patients were ineligible given autoimmune disease history or systemic immunosuppression. Regarding this clone: Its antigen is as yet unknown.

Assay used: immunoSEQ multiplex PCR; TCRdb lists only in-frame clones, some missing. This sample has roughly 80,000 clones, with about 85% found just once. This clonotype originated in an adult with an advanced solid tumor such as melanoma, head and neck, liver or kidney cancer. Material: CD4+ or CD8+ T cells sorted from blood, obtained in a trial of the OX40 agonist ivuxolimab.

As DNA, the CDR3 is TGTGCCAGCAGCCCTAGGACAGGGGACGACGAGCAGTACTTC. As protein: CASSPRTGDDEQYF. The genes are TRBV7-9 and TRBJ2-7; 9 bases line up with TRBD1. The V gene end was trimmed by 5 bases and the J gene end by 5 bases; junction bases not matched to a gene: 7. From germline, CDR1 is SEHNR and CDR2 FQNEAQ (reference sequence). This CDR3 has 14 amino acids.